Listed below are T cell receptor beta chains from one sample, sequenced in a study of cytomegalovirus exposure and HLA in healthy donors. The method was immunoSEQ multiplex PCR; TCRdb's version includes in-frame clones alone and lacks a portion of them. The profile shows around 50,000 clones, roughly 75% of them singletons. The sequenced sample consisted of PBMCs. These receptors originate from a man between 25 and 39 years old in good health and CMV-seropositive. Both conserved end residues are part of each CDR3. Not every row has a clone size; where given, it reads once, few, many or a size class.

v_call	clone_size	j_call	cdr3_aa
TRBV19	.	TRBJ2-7	CASSAGLHPTYEQYF
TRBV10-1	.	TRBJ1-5	CASSSGLNQPQHF
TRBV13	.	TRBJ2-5	CASSLGRSGGDPSRWTQYF
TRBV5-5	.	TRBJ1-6	CASSYPGTNYNSPLHF
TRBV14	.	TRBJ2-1	CASSPLAGSYNEQFF
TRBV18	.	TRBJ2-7	CASSPRSSGVDEQYF
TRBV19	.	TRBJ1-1	CASSIGRGNTEAFF
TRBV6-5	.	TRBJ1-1	CASSLQGRNTEAFF
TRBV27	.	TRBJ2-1	CASTRSRGDLYNEQFF
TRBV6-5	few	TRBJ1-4	CASMGPTDEKLFF